One sample yielded the 7 T cell receptor beta chains listed below, sequenced in a study of shared clonotypes between healthy human individuals. Data came from immunoSEQ multiplex PCR; TCRdb stores just in-frame clones and leaves some out. In the table there are approximately 940,000 clones, about 80% of which are singletons. What was sequenced was memory CD4+ T cells sorted from blood. Subset of the sample: CD45RA-negative fraction. These receptors were obtained from a man younger than 35 in good health.

The V call is TRBV2, the J call TRBJ2-5; D may be TRBD1 (5 bases). The CDR3 runs to 17 residues. Per germline, CDR1 SNHLY and CDR2 FYNNEI. The germline V and J ends were trimmed by 6 bases and 4 bases, with 24 bases remaining between them. CDR3 region: CASSAGQGGVKRETQYF. The DNA for the CDR3 is TGTGCCAGCAGCGCCGGGCAGGGCGGAGTTAAGCGAGAGACCCAGTACTTC.

Regarding this clone: The same CDR3 is also encoded by other DNA sequences in this sample. The CDR3 nucleotides are TGTGCCAGCAGTAGGGGACAGGGCAATCAGCCCCAGCATTTT. Translated, it gives CASSRGQGNQPQHF. This chain joins TRBV6-5 and TRBJ1-5; 8 bases align to TRBD1. The trim removed 5 bases at V and 2 bases at J, leaving 2 bases unmatched. The CDR3 has 14 amino acids. Germline-derived CDR1 and CDR2 are MNHEY and SVGAGI.

This clone came up a few times. The chain couples TRBV5-6 to TRBJ1-2, with D unclear. The CDR3 covers 11 residues. Trimming took 3 bases from V and 6 from J, leaving 6 bases between them. CDR1 is SGHDT and CDR2 is YYEEEE in the germline V gene. In DNA form, the CDR3 reads TGTGCCAGCAGCTACGAAGATGGCTACACCTTC. Encoded protein: CASSYEDGYTF.

J is TRBJ2-3 and V is TRBV5-1; 8 bases match TRBD1. Germline V gene sequence: CDR1 SGHRS, CDR2 YFSETQ. Losses at the gene ends were 4 bases for V and 3 bases for J; bases not matched to a gene: 7. The CDR3 contains 15 residues. CDR3 nucleotides: TGCGCCAGCAGCCCCCGGGACAGGAGAACAGATACGCAGTATTTT. Its translation is CASSPRDRRTDTQYF.

This clone was recorded once. The chain is built from TRBV10-3 and TRBJ2-1, with 10 positions matching TRBD1. This CDR3 is 12 amino acids long. Germline V gene sequence: CDR1 ENHRY, CDR2 SYGVKD. The trim removed 5 bases at V and 10 bases at J, leaving 2 bases unmatched. CDR3: CAISKTGGEQFF. CDR3 sequence (DNA): TGTGCCATCAGTAAGACAGGGGGCGAGCAGTTCTTC.

The rearrangement links TRBV5-1 to TRBJ2-7; D is unresolved. The ends were cut back, 0 bases at V and 2 bases at J, with 12 bases in the middle. The CDR3 covers 15 residues. Germline assignment: CDR1 SGHRS and CDR2 YFSETQ. The CDR3 sequence is CASSLGSLTTYEQYF. CDR3 sequence (DNA): TGCGCCAGCAGCTTGGGCTCGCTAACAACCTACGAGCAGTACTTC.

The chain is built from TRBV27 and TRBJ1-2; D not resolved. Trimming cost V 3 bases and J 4 bases, with 21 bases left between them. The CDR3 runs to 17 residues. CDR1 is MNHEY and CDR2 is SMNVEV in the germline V gene (reference sequence). The CDR3 sequence: CASSFLELALYGYGYTF. The CDR3 DNA is TGTGCCAGCAGTTTTCTAGAGCTCGCCCTGTACGGCTATGGCTACACCTTC.